This T cell receptor beta chain was obtained from a study of T cell responses to AZD1222 COVID-19 vaccine. General study findings and limits: The breadth and depth of Spike-specific TCRs increased once two AZD1222 doses had been given.

Here immunoSEQ multiplex PCR was the method, and the copy in TCRdb shows in-frame clones only, minus some. The data contain about 120,000 clones, approximately 94% of them singletons. This CDR3 is built from 17 residues. Trimming cost V 5 bases and J 0 bases, with 18 bases left between them. CDR1 and CDR2 (germline): KGHDR, SFDVKD. As concerns this clone: Its antigen is unknown.

The chain carries TRBV24-1 and TRBJ2-5; D possibly corresponds to TRBD1 (9 bases). This receptor was taken from an adult who received the AZD1222 COVID-19 vaccine. The sequencing used peripheral blood, collected 28 days after the second AZD1222 dose. Here the CDR3 reads CATSAGGGQGYQETQYF. The CDR3 nucleotides read TGTGCCACCAGTGCCGGGGGGGGACAGGGATACCAAGAGACCCAGTACTTC.